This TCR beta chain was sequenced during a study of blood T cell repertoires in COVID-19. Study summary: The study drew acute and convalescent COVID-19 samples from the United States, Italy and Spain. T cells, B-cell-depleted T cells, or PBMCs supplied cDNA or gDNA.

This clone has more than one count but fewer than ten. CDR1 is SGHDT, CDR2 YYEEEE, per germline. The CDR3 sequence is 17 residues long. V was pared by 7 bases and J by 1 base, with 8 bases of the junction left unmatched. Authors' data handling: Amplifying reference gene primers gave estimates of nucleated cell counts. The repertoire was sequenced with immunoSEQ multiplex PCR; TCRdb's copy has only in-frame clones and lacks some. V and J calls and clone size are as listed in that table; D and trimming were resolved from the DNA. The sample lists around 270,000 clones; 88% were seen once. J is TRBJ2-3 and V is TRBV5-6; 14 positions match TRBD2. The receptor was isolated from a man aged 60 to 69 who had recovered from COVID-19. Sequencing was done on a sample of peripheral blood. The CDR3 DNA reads TGTGCCAGCTTCCGCCCGGGACTAGCGGGGGGCACAGATACGCAGTATTTT. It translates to CASFRPGLAGGTDTQYF.